Sequencing of this T cell receptor (beta chain) was carried out in a study of blood T cell repertoires in COVID-19. Per the original data handling: Amplification of reference gene primers provided the estimated nucleated cell counts. The method was immunoSEQ multiplex PCR; TCRdb's version includes in-frame clones alone and lacks a portion of them. D and trimming come from the DNA, and the V and J calls and clone size come from that table. The repertoire has over 250,000 clones, about 87% of them found once; the top ten carry over 4%. Per germline, CDR1 SGHTA and CDR2 FQGTGA. Deletions cut 2 bases from V and 1 base from J, with 10 bases between. The CDR3 runs to 15 residues.

Input material: peripheral blood. This receptor was taken from a man in his 60s who had recovered from COVID-19. The chain recombines TRBV7-3 with TRBJ2-3, with D perhaps matching TRBD1 (6 bases). DNA for the CDR3: TGTGCCAGCAGCTTAGGGGGCAGCCGCACAGATACGCAGTATTTT. It is translated as CASSLGGSRTDTQYF.